A single sample gave rise to the 11 T cell receptor beta chains below, sequenced in a study of beta chain features in type 1 diabetes. Regarding the study as a whole: In all four CD4+ subsets, TCRB CDR3 length was significantly, moderately reduced in type 1 diabetes.

The investigators reverse transcribed all of the isolated RNA, so they sequenced expressed TCRB transcripts. The method was immunoSEQ multiplex PCR; TCRdb's version includes in-frame clones alone and lacks a portion of them. The data hold about 650,000 clones, with 9.5% to 15% observed a single time. Their cognate antigens are unknown. Sequencing was done on a sample of naive CD4+ T cells from blood. The receptor set was obtained from a man in his thirties or forties with type 1 diabetes.

In its sample, this clone was seen a few times. The chain carries TRBV29-1 and TRBJ2-2, with a possible D match to TRBD2 (5 bases). Germline CDR1 is SQVTM and CDR2 is ANQGSEA. The CDR3 runs to 15 residues. Deletions cut 4 bases from V and 3 bases from J, with 15 bases between. CDR3 coding DNA: TGCAGCGTTGCAAGACTCGCCGGGGACACCGGGGAGCTGTTTTTT. It specifies CSVARLAGDTGELFF.

The chain couples TRBV5-1 to TRBJ1-6; D is perhaps TRBD1 (5 bases). V was clipped by 3 bases and J by 7 bases, with 17 bases between them. Germline V gene sequence: CDR1 SGHRS, CDR2 YFSETQ. This CDR3 comprises 16 residues. The CDR3: CASSWREAGTNSPLHF. The CDR3 nucleotides read TGCGCCAGCAGCTGGCGGGAGGCAGGGACGAATTCACCCCTCCACTTT.

CDR3 sequence (DNA): TGCGCCAGCAGCCAAGATGGGGCTCGCTCGAGGAGCACAGATACGCAGTATTTT. It translates to CASSQDGARSRSTDTQYF. The chain uses TRBV4-3 and TRBJ2-3, with D perhaps matching TRBD1 (5 bases). V was trimmed by 0 bases and J by 0 bases, leaving 16 bases between them. The germline CDR1 and CDR2 sequences are LGHNA and YSLEER. The CDR3 has 18 residues.

The chain combines TRBV5-4 with TRBJ1-4; D ambiguous. V lost 3 bases to trimming and J lost 4 bases, with 10 bases between them. Per germline, CDR1 SGHNT and CDR2 YYREEE (reference sequence). CDR3 length equals 14 residues. CDR3 DNA: TGTGCCAGCAGCTCCGCCCCCTTTAATGAAAAACTGTTTTTT. Its translation: CASSSAPFNEKLFF.

This clone was detected only a few times. The rearrangement links TRBV5-1 to TRBJ1-1; 7 nucleotides match TRBD1. The CDR3 has 14 residues. V dropped 2 bases and J dropped 3; count of bases not matched to a gene: 4. Germline V gene lookup returns CDR1 SGHRS and CDR2 YFSETQ. The CDR3 nucleotides read TGCGCCAGCAGCTTCCGGGACAGCCACACTGAAGCTTTCTTT. Protein sequence: CASSFRDSHTEAFF.

The rearrangement joins TRBV4-1 to TRBJ2-5; TRBD2 might be the D (5 bases). CDR1 is MGHRA and CDR2 is YSYEKL in the germline V gene. The length of the CDR3 is 15 residues. The germline V and J ends were trimmed by 2 bases and 3 bases, with 13 bases remaining between them. CDR3 residues: CASSQLGGLEETQYF. CDR3 bases: TGCGCCAGCAGCCAACTTGGCGGACTGGAAGAGACCCAGTACTTC.

The gene calls are TRBV28 and TRBJ2-7, with D possibly matching TRBD1 (6 bases). Germline CDR1 is MDHEN and CDR2 is SYDVKM. V shed 8 bases and J shed 7 bases, with 24 bases lying between them. The CDR3 runs to 15 residues. The CDR3 bases are TGTGCCAGCGCGCGGGTGGGGGCCGGAGAGAGGGAGCAGTACTTC. Residues: CASARVGAGEREQYF.

A few counts support this clone. This chain connects TRBV27 to TRBJ2-1; the match to TRBD2 covers 11 bases. Unmatched junction bases numbered 4, after V lost 6 bases and J lost 3 bases. CDR3 size: 15 residues. CDR1 is MNHEY, CDR2 SMNVEV, per germline (reference sequence). CDR3 nucleotides: TGTGCCAGCAGACCTAGCGGGGGGAACTACAATGAGCAGTTCTTC. Encoded protein: CASRPSGGNYNEQFF.

This clone occurred a few times. The chain couples TRBV5-1 to TRBJ2-7; TRBD1 agrees at 7 bases. The junction had 4 bases not matched to a gene; V was cut back by 0 bases and J by 1 base. CDR3 length: 15 residues. From germline, CDR1 is SGHRS and CDR2 YFSETQ. In DNA, the CDR3 is TGCGCCAGCAGCTTGGAGGGACAGTTATCCTACGAGCAGTACTTC. Amino acids: CASSLEGQLSYEQYF.

This clone has more than one count but fewer than ten. This chain links TRBV29-1 with TRBJ1-3; 7 bases fit TRBD1. Trimming removed 5 bases from V and 8 bases from J; junction bases left unmatched: 15. Germline CDR1 is SQVTM and CDR2 is ANQGSEA. The CDR3 totals 15 residues. The CDR3 DNA follows: TGCAGCGTTTCCTCAGGACAGGATCAAGGTGACACCATATATTTT. Translated: CSVSSGQDQGDTIYF.

This clone was seen only a few times. The chain carries TRBV7-2 and TRBJ1-2; 8 nucleotides align to TRBD1. Per the germline V gene, CDR1 is SGHTA and CDR2 is FQGNSA. J lost 3 bases, V lost 3 bases, and 6 bases had no gene match. There are 15 residues in the CDR3. CDR3 region: CASSFEDRVDYGYTF. CDR3 nucleotide sequence: TGTGCCAGCAGCTTTGAGGACAGGGTGGACTATGGCTACACCTTC.